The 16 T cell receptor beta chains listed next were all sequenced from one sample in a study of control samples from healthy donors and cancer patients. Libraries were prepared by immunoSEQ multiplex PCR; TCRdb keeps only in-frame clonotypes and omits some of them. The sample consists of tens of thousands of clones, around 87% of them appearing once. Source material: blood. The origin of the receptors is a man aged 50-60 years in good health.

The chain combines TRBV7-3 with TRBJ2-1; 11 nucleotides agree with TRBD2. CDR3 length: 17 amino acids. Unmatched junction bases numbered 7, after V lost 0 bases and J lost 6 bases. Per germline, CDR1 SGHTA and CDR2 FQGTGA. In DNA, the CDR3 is TGTGCCAGCAGCTTAACCCCCCTAGCGGGAGGTAGCAATGAGCAGTTCTTC. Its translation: CASSLTPLAGGSNEQFF.

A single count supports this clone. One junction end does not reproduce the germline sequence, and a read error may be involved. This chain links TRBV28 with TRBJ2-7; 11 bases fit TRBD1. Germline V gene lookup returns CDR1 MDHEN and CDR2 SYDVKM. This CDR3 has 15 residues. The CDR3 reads CASSPPGQGGSSPDF. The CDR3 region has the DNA TGTGCCAGCAGTCCGCCGGGACAGGGGGGGTCAAGTCCGGACTTC.

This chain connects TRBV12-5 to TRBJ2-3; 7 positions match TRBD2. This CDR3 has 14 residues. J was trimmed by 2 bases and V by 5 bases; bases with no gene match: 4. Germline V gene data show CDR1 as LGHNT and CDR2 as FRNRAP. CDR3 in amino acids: CASGLAGVTDTQYF. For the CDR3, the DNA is TGTGCTAGTGGTCTGGCGGGGGTCACAGATACGCAGTATTTT.

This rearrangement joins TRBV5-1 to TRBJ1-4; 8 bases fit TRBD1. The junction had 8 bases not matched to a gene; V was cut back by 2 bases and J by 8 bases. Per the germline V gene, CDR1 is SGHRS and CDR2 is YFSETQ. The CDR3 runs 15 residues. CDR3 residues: CASSLNGQGIEKLFF. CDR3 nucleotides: TGCGCCAGCAGCTTAAACGGACAGGGAATAGAAAAACTGTTTTTT.

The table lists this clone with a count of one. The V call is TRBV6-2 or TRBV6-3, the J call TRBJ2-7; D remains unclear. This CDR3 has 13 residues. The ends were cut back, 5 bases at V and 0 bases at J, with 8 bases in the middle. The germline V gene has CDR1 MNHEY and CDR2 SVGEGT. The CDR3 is CASSPAASYEQYV. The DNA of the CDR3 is TGTGCCAGCAGTCCGGCGGCCTCCTACGAGCAGTACGTC.

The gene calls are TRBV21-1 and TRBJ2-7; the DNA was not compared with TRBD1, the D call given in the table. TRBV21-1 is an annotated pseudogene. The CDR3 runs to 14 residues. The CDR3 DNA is TGTGCCAGTCACGACAGGGCCTCCACCTACGAGCAGTACGTC. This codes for CASHDRASTYEQYV.

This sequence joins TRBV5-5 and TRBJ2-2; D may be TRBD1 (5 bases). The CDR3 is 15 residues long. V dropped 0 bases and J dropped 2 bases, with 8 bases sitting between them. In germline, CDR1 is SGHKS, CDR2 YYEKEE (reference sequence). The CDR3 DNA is TGTGCCAGCAGCTTGGTCAGGGTCAACACCGGGGAGCTGTTTTTT. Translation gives CASSLVRVNTGELFF.

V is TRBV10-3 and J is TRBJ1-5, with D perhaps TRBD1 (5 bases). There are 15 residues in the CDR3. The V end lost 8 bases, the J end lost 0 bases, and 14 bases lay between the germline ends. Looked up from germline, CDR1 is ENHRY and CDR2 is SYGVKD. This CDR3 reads CAIRQGFNSNQPQHF. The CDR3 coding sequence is TGTGCCATCCGGCAGGGCTTTAATAGCAATCAGCCCCAGCATTTT.

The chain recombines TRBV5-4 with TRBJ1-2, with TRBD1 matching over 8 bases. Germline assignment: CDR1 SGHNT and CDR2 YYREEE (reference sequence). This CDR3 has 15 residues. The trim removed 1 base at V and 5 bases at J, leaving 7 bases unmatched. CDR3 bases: TGTGCCAGCAGCTTGAGTGACAGGGGCCTTTATGGCTACACCTTC. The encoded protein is CASSLSDRGLYGYTF. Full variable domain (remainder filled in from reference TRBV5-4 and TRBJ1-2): ETGVTQSPTHLIKTRGQQVTLRCSSQSGHNTVSWYQQALGQGPQFIFQYYREEENGRGNFPPRFSGLQFPNYSSELNVNALELDDSALYLCASSLSDRGLYGYTFGSGTRLTVV.

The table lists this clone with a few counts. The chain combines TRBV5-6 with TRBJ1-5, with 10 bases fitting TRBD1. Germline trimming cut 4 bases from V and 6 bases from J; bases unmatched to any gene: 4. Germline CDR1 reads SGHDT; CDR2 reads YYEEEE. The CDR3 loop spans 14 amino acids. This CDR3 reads CASSETGGGQPQHF. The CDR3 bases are TGTGCCAGCAGCGAGACAGGGGGCGGTCAGCCCCAGCATTTT. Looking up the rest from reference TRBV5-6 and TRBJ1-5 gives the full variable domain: DAGVTQSPTHLIKTRGQQVTLRCSPKSGHDTVSWYQQALGQGPQFIFQYYEEEERQRGNFPDRFSGHQFPNYSSELNVNALLLGDSALYLCASSETGGGQPQHFGDGTRLSIL.

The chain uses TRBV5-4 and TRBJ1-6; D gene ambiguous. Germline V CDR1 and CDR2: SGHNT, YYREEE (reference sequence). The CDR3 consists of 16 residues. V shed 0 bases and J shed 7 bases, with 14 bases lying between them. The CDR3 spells CASSLARQSLNSPLHF. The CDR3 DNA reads TGTGCCAGCAGCTTGGCCCGGCAGTCACTCAATTCACCCCTCCACTTT. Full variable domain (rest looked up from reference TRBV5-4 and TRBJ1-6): ETGVTQSPTHLIKTRGQQVTLRCSSQSGHNTVSWYQQALGQGPQFIFQYYREEENGRGNFPPRFSGLQFPNYSSELNVNALELDDSALYLCASSLARQSLNSPLHFGNGTRLTVT.

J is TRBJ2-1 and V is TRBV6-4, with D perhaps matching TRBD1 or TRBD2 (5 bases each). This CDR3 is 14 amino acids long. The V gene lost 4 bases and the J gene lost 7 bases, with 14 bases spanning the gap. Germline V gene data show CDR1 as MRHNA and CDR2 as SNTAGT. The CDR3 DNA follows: TGTGCCAGCAGTGTCGGGGCGGAAAAGAATGAGCAGTTCTTC. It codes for CASSVGAEKNEQFF.

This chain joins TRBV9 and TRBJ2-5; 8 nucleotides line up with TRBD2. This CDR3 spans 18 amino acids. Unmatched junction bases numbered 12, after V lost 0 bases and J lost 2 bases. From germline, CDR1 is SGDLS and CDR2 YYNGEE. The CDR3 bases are TGTGCCAGCAGCGTAGCTAGTGGGGGAAGCGGGGGACAAGAGACCCAGTACTTC. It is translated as CASSVASGGSGGQETQYF. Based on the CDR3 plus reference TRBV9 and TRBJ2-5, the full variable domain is DSGVTQTPKHLITATGQRVTLRCSPRSGDLSVYWYQQSLDQGLQFLIQYYNGEERAKGNILERFSAQQFPDLHSELNLSSLELGDSALYFCASSVASGGSGGQETQYFGPGTRLLVL.

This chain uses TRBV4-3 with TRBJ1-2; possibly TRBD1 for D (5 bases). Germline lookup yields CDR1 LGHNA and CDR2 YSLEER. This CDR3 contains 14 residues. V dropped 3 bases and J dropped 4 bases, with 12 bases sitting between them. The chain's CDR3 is CASSQGRSFYGYTF. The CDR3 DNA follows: TGCGCCAGCAGCCAGGGGCGATCTTTCTATGGCTACACCTTC.

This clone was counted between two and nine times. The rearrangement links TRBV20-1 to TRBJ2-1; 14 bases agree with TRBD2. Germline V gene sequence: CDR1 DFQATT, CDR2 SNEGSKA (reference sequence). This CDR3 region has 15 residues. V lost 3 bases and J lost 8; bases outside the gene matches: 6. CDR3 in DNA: TGCAGTGCTAGTCCGACTAGCGGGAGGGGGGATGAGCAGTTCTTC. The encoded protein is CSASPTSGRGDEQFF.

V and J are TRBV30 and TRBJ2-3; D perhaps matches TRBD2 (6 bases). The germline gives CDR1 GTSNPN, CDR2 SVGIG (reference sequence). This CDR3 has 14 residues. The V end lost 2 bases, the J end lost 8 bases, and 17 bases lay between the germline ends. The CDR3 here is CAWSPTGAGGTQYF. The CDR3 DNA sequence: TGTGCCTGGAGTCCGACCGGGGCCGGGGGTACGCAGTATTTT.